Presented here are 16 T cell receptor beta chains from one specimen sequenced in a study of blood T cell repertoires in COVID-19. Clones were sequenced by immunoSEQ multiplex PCR, and TCRdb holds only the in-frame ones, with some missing. Here the sample spans about 40,000 clones, 70% to 90% being singletons. Sequencing used peripheral blood. The source of these receptors is a man aged 50-60 years in a cohort sampled during active COVID-19.

V is TRBV11-3 and J is TRBJ1-1; D is ambiguous. Trimming stripped 3 bases from V and 0 bases from J, with 8 bases between. The germline V gene encodes CDR1 SGHNT and CDR2 YENEEA. The CDR3 contains 14 residues. The CDR3 loop reads CASSFGFVNTEAFF. As DNA, the CDR3 is TGTGCCAGCAGCTTCGGGTTTGTGAACACTGAAGCTTTCTTT. Together with reference TRBV11-3 and TRBJ1-1, the CDR3 gives the full variable domain: EAGVVQSPRYKIIEKKQPVAFWCNPISGHNTLYWYLQNLGQGPELLIRYENEEAVDDSQLPKDRFSAERLKGVDSTLKIQPAELGDSAVYLCASSFGFVNTEAFFGQGTRLTVV.

V gene TRBV12-1 combines with J gene TRBJ2-7; the D call TRBD2 from the table was never checked on the DNA. TRBV12-1 has pseudogene status. The CDR3 covers 14 residues. The CDR3 DNA is TGTGCCAGCAGCCCCCAGACTAGTTACTACGAGCAGTACGTC. It yields the protein CASSPQTSYYEQYV.

The chain combines TRBV30 with TRBJ1-5; D is undetermined. Germline V gene lookup returns CDR1 GTSNPN and CDR2 SVGIG (reference sequence). The CDR3 length is 12 residues. Trimming left V 0 bases short and J 9 bases short, with 9 bases between. CDR3 protein: CAWSVVGGPQHF. As DNA, the CDR3 is TGTGCCTGGAGTGTAGTCGGTGGGCCCCAGCATTTT.

This clone was observed a handful of times. The gene calls are TRBV5-4 and TRBJ2-3; D is possibly TRBD2 (5 bases). CDR1 is SGHNT and CDR2 is YYREEE in the germline V gene (reference sequence). The CDR3 consists of 17 residues. The V end lost 4 bases, the J end lost 0 bases, and 18 bases lay between the germline ends. The chain's CDR3 is CASSPNLARVSTDTQYF. The CDR3 DNA follows: TGTGCCAGCAGCCCGAATCTGGCGCGGGTTAGCACAGATACGCAGTATTTT.

The J gene is TRBJ1-2, the V gene TRBV19; D is perhaps TRBD1 (5 bases). V was shortened by 3 bases and J by 4 bases, with 9 bases between the two germline ends. The length of the CDR3 is 13 residues. Per the germline V gene, CDR1 is LNHDA and CDR2 is SQIVND (reference sequence). CDR3 DNA: TGTGCCAGTAGTATGGGGCCCCTCTATGGCTACACCTTC. It encodes CASSMGPLYGYTF. The variable domain in full, completed from reference TRBV19 and TRBJ1-2, reads DGGITQSPKYLFRKEGQNVTLSCEQNLNHDAMYWYRQDPGQGLRLIYYSQIVNDFQKGDIAEGYSVSREKKESFPLTVTSAQKNPTAFYLCASSMGPLYGYTFGSGTRLTVV.

This chain connects TRBV19 to TRBJ1-1, with 9 nucleotides matching TRBD1. The V gene's germline CDR1 is LNHDA and CDR2 SQIVND (reference sequence). The CDR3 loop spans 15 amino acids. Unmatched junction bases numbered 8, after V lost 5 bases and J lost 4 bases. The CDR3 nucleotides are TGTGCCAGTAGTGCTAGGTCGACAGGGGGCACTGAAGCTTTCTTT. Protein sequence: CASSARSTGGTEAFF.

This clone was observed once. This chain connects TRBV5-6 to TRBJ1-2; 7 nucleotides line up with TRBD1. V lost 3 bases, J lost 3 bases, and 11 bases stayed unmatched. This CDR3 is built from 16 residues. Germline-derived CDR1 and CDR2 are SGHDT and YYEEEE. In DNA form, the CDR3 reads TGTGCCAGCAGCTCCTTTCTTAGACAGGGTTACTATGGCTACACCTTC. Residues: CASSSFLRQGYYGYTF.

The CDR3 region has the DNA TGCGCCAGCAGCCAACGCCTAGACAGGGCCCAGACCCAGTACTTC. Protein sequence: CASSQRLDRAQTQYF. The chain joins TRBV4-1 to TRBJ2-5; 7 nucleotides line up with TRBD1. From germline, CDR1 is MGHRA and CDR2 YSYEKL. The CDR3 runs 15 residues. The junction had 9 bases not matched to a gene; V was cut back by 2 bases and J by 6 bases.

CDR3 nucleotide sequence: TGTGCCAGCCGGACAGTGGAGACCCAGTACTTC. Its translation is CASRTVETQYF. This chain connects TRBV7-8 to TRBJ2-5, with D possibly matching TRBD1 (6 bases). The V end was cut by 8 bases, the J end by 5 bases, with 9 bases between. This CDR3 spans 11 amino acids. The germline CDR1 and CDR2 sequences are SGHVS and FQNEAQ.

The V gene is TRBV3-1 (or the pseudogene TRBV3-2), the J gene TRBJ2-3; D may be TRBD2 (6 bases). Germline CDR1 reads LGHDT; CDR2 reads YNNKEL (reference sequence). Trimming took off 5 bases at V and 5 bases at J, with 14 bases between the two ends. This CDR3 is 14 amino acids long. CDR3 sequence reads: CASSWRDGGDTQYF. In DNA, the CDR3 is TGTGCCAGCAGCTGGCGGGACGGGGGAGATACGCAGTATTTT.

Here the CDR3 DNA reads TGCGCCAGCAGCTTGGTAGCGGGAGGGATTTCCTACAATGAGCAGTTCTTC. Amino acid sequence: CASSLVAGGISYNEQFF. The V gene is TRBV5-1, the J gene TRBJ2-1, with TRBD2 matching 11 bases. The CDR3 runs 17 residues. Unmatched junction bases numbered 3, after V lost 0 bases and J lost 1 base. CDR1 and CDR2 from the germline V gene are SGHRS and YFSETQ.

The chain is built from TRBV3-1 (or the pseudogene TRBV3-2) and TRBJ2-5; 8 nucleotides line up with TRBD2. This CDR3 contains 13 residues. V was clipped by 4 bases and J by 5 bases; unmatched bases: 3. Looked up from germline, CDR1 is LGHDT and CDR2 is YNNKEL (reference sequence). For the CDR3, the DNA is TGTGCCAGCAGCCGGGAGCGGGGGGAGACCCAGTACTTC. Translating it yields CASSRERGETQYF.

This rearrangement joins TRBV30 to TRBJ1-1; 7 bases map to TRBD1. Germline assignment: CDR1 GTSNPN and CDR2 SVGIG (reference sequence). This CDR3 comprises 14 residues. J gave up 5 bases and V 2 bases, and 8 bases lay outside the gene matches. CDR3 DNA sequence: TGTGCCTGGAGTTTTGGACAGGCGAATACTGAAGCTTTCTTT. It encodes CAWSFGQANTEAFF.

The chain combines TRBV12-3 or TRBV12-4 with TRBJ2-5, with a weak D call TRBD1 (5 bases). This CDR3 region has 13 residues. V lost 6 bases, J lost 4 bases, and 12 bases lay in between. The CDR3 reads CASSPDRRETQYF. CDR3 in DNA: TGTGCCAGCAGCCCTGACAGAAGAGAGACCCAGTACTTC.

The chain employs TRBV10-3 and TRBJ2-7; weak D call: TRBD1 (5 bases). CDR1 is ENHRY, CDR2 SYGVKD, per germline. CDR3 length: 12 residues. The V end lost 10 bases, the J end lost 1 base, and 11 bases lay between the germline ends. CDR3 protein: CATRTGSYEQYF. The CDR3 DNA sequence: TGTGCCACACGAACAGGATCCTACGAGCAGTACTTC.

The gene calls are TRBV5-4 and TRBJ2-1; 10 bases agree with TRBD2. Germline V gene sequence: CDR1 SGHNT, CDR2 YYREEE (reference sequence). The CDR3 is 15 amino acids. V trimming: 0 bases; J trimming: 3 bases; junction bases outside the gene matches: 0. The CDR3 sequence: CASSLGTSGYNEQFF. The CDR3 DNA reads TGTGCCAGCAGCTTGGGGACTAGCGGCTACAATGAGCAGTTCTTC.